The 27 T cell receptor beta chains in this list originate from one sample, sequenced in a study of T-cell memory formation after mild COVID-19. TCRdb reprocessed the 5' RACE reads with MiXCR, giving one entry per CDR3 protein. There are roughly 320,000 distinct CDR3 sequences in the sample; around 30% occur only once, and roughly 12% lies in the top ten. Sequencing used PBMCs or a T cell subset sorted from them (not recorded which). The receptor set was obtained from an adult woman who had mild COVID-19 (a few samples of this study predate the infection). Cell type and time point are not known.

This clonotype turned up a few times. The CDR3 protein is CASSSPGGPSDTQYF. The DNA of the CDR3 is TGTGCCAGCAGCTCCCCGGGAGGGCCTTCAGATACGCAGTATTTT. The J gene is TRBJ2-3, the V gene TRBV11-1; 8 nucleotides match TRBD2. V was pared by 4 bases and J by 4 bases, with 7 bases of the junction left unmatched. Germline loops: CDR1 SGHAT, CDR2 FQDESV (reference sequence). The CDR3 totals 15 residues.

The chain employs TRBV6-5 and TRBJ2-7, with no clear D. This CDR3 has 15 amino acids. Trimming cost V 0 bases and J 5 bases, with 14 bases left between them. From germline, CDR1 is MNHEY and CDR2 SVGAGI. The CDR3 DNA reads as TGTGCCAGCAGTTACTCGGGTTTTGGGGTGGACGAGCAGTACTTC. Its translation is CASSYSGFGVDEQYF.

This clonotype has more than one count but fewer than ten. This rearrangement joins TRBV20-1 to TRBJ2-1; a weak D match, TRBD2 (5 bases). Germline lookup yields CDR1 DFQATT and CDR2 SNEGSKA (reference sequence). The CDR3 contains 11 residues. Trimming removed 4 bases at V and 6 bases at J, with 7 bases between. The CDR3 spells CSAKLGNEQFF. DNA for the CDR3: TGCAGTGCTAAACTAGGCAATGAGCAGTTCTTC.

CDR3 residues: CASSRPTGADNYGYTF. CDR3 sequence (DNA): TGTGCCAGCAGTAGGCCGACAGGGGCAGATAACTATGGCTACACCTTC. The V and J genes are TRBV6-6 and TRBJ1-2, with 8 nucleotides matching TRBD1. Trimming took 5 bases from V and 1 from J; bases not matched to a gene: 9. CDR1 is MNHNY and CDR2 is SVGAGI in the germline V gene (reference sequence). This CDR3 comprises 16 residues.

The rearrangement uses TRBV2 and TRBJ1-2; TRBD1 might be the D (6 bases). The CDR3 length is 14 residues. Germline lookup yields CDR1 SNHLY and CDR2 FYNNEI. Trimming stripped 4 bases from V and 4 bases from J, with 13 bases between. CDR3 region: CASSGGGDFYGYTF. As DNA, the CDR3 is TGTGCCAGCAGTGGGGGGGGCGACTTCTATGGCTACACCTTC. Based on the CDR3 plus reference TRBV2 and TRBJ1-2, the full variable domain is EPEVTQTPSHQVTQMGQEVILRCVPISNHLYFYWYRQILGQKVEFLVSFYNNEISEKSEIFDDQFSVERPDGSNFTLKIRSTKLEDSAMYFCASSGGGDFYGYTFGSGTRLTVV.

V and J are TRBV7-3 and TRBJ2-6; D call uncertain. The germline CDR1 and CDR2 sequences are SGHTA and FQGTGA. The CDR3 sequence is 15 residues long. With 4 bases removed from V and 2 bases from J, the gap between germline ends came to 9 bases. The CDR3 sequence is CASSSSRAGANVLTF. CDR3 sequence (DNA): TGTGCCAGCAGCTCTTCTCGGGCTGGGGCCAACGTCCTGACTTTC. Variable domain in full (rest from reference TRBV7-3 and TRBJ2-6): GAGVSQTPSNKVTEKGKYVELRCDPISGHTALYWYRQSLGQGPEFLIYFQGTGAADDSGLPNDRFFAVRPEGSVSTLKIQRTERGDSAVYLCASSSSRAGANVLTFGAGSRLTVL.

This rearrangement joins TRBV29-1 to TRBJ1-3, with TRBD1 matching 9 bases. Losses at the gene ends were 4 bases for V and 5 bases for J; bases not matched to a gene: 12. In germline, CDR1 is SQVTM, CDR2 ANQGSEA. The CDR3 extends over 16 amino acids. The CDR3 sequence is CSVGASRDRVRNTIYF. The DNA of the CDR3 is TGCAGCGTTGGTGCTAGCCGGGACAGGGTCAGAAACACCATATATTTT.

The chain combines TRBV7-2 with TRBJ1-1, with D unclear. The CDR3 has 15 amino acids. Germline CDR1 reads SGHTA; CDR2 reads FQGNSA. Deletions cut 1 base from V and 3 bases from J, with 12 bases between. The CDR3 sequence: CASSLGGMKDTEAFF. Written as DNA, the CDR3 is TGTGCCAGCAGCTTAGGTGGTATGAAGGACACTGAAGCTTTCTTT.

The genes are TRBV18 and TRBJ1-1; D not certain. Germline CDR1 and CDR2: KGHSH and LQKENI. The CDR3 has 13 residues. V lost 5 bases and J lost 3, with 10 bases in between. DNA of the CDR3: TGTGCCAGCTCAAGGGAAGCGGACACTGAAGCTTTCTTT. This encodes CASSREADTEAFF.

The sample holds a few counts of this clonotype. The V call is TRBV12-3 or TRBV12-4, the J call TRBJ2-5; 13 bases are shared with TRBD2. This CDR3 spans 16 amino acids. Germline trimming cut 5 bases from V and 5 bases from J; bases unmatched to any gene: 8. CDR3 protein: CASSPGGLAGRETQYF. As DNA, the CDR3 is TGTGCCAGCAGTCCCGGGGGACTAGCGGGGAGGGAGACCCAGTACTTC.

The chain is built from TRBV12-3 or TRBV12-4 and TRBJ2-1; TRBD2 might be the D (5 bases). V was clipped by 5 bases and J by 4 bases, with 6 bases between them. The CDR3 has 12 residues. This CDR3 reads CASSTRYNEQFF. CDR3 DNA sequence: TGTGCCAGCAGTACTAGATACAATGAGCAGTTCTTC.

The CDR3 region is CASSQIGREPSNQPQHF. In DNA, the CDR3 is TGCGCCAGCAGTCAGATAGGGCGGGAACCTAGCAATCAGCCCCAGCATTTT. The chain couples TRBV4-1 to TRBJ1-5; no definite D call. The CDR3 loop spans 17 amino acids. CDR1 and CDR2 (germline): MGHRA, YSYEKL. V lost 6 bases to trimming and J lost 0 bases, with 18 bases between them.

The rearrangement links TRBV24-1 to TRBJ2-1, with D unresolved. V lost 2 bases, J lost 6 bases, and 16 bases lay in between. Germline lookup yields CDR1 KGHDR and CDR2 SFDVKD. The CDR3 runs to 16 residues. This chain's CDR3 is CATSDSSASLGNEQFF. The CDR3, as DNA: TGTGCCACCAGTGATTCGTCCGCGAGCTTGGGCAATGAGCAGTTCTTC.

This chain connects TRBV7-6 to TRBJ2-2, with D perhaps TRBD1 (6 bases). This CDR3 contains 16 residues. The germline V and J ends were trimmed by 6 bases and 1 base, with 15 bases remaining between them. The germline CDR1 and CDR2 sequences are SGHVS and FNYEAQ. Here the CDR3 reads CASRPGTYENTGELFF. The CDR3 coding sequence is TGTGCCAGCAGACCCGGGACATACGAGAACACCGGGGAGCTGTTTTTT.

This clonotype showed up many times. The chain couples TRBV5-5 to TRBJ2-3, with D maybe TRBD1 (6 bases). Germline V gives CDR1 SGHKS, CDR2 YYEKEE (reference sequence). There are 15 residues in the CDR3. Deletions cut 0 bases from V and 3 bases from J, with 11 bases between. In nucleotides, the CDR3 is TGTGCCAGCAGCTTGGACAGGGTCCCTACAGATACGCAGTATTTT. It encodes CASSLDRVPTDTQYF.

The chain carries TRBV5-1 and TRBJ1-3; 9 bases are shared with TRBD1. The CDR3 is 17 amino acids. After removal of 3 bases from V and 0 bases from J, the junction contained 7 bases not matched to a gene. Germline lookup yields CDR1 SGHRS and CDR2 YFSETQ. The CDR3 protein is CASSWTGAQSSGNTIYF. The CDR3 nucleotides read TGCGCCAGCAGCTGGACAGGGGCCCAGAGCTCTGGAAACACCATATATTTT.

The rearrangement joins TRBV21-1 to TRBJ2-1; the DNA was not used to check the table's D call, TRBD1. TRBV21-1 is designated a pseudogene. This CDR3 comprises 16 residues. CDR3 sequence reads: CASSKKETGFHNEQFF. CDR3 bases: TGTGCCAGCAGCAAGAAGGAGACAGGGTTCCACAATGAGCAGTTCTTC.

V gene TRBV5-1 combines with J gene TRBJ1-3; D is ambiguous. Trimming pared 6 bases from V and 0 bases from J, leaving 13 bases between. Per the germline V gene, CDR1 is SGHRS and CDR2 is YFSETQ. This CDR3 has 15 residues. The CDR3 nucleotides read TGCGCCAGCACCCTAGACGGAGCCTCTGGAAACACCATATATTTT. It encodes CASTLDGASGNTIYF.

This CDR3 is CASSRDSDPDTQYF. CDR3 sequence (DNA): TGTGCCAGCAGCAGGGACTCCGACCCAGATACGCAGTATTTT. The J gene is TRBJ2-3, the V gene TRBV7-3, with a tentative D call TRBD2 (6 bases). CDR3 length: 14 residues. Between the trimmed V and J ends, which lost 5 bases and 4 bases, there was a span of 13 bases. Germline CDR1 and CDR2: SGHTA and FQGTGA. Complete variable domain (other parts from reference TRBV7-3 and TRBJ2-3): GAGVSQTPSNKVTEKGKYVELRCDPISGHTALYWYRQSLGQGPEFLIYFQGTGAADDSGLPNDRFFAVRPEGSVSTLKIQRTERGDSAVYLCASSRDSDPDTQYFGPGTRLTVL.

This sequence joins TRBV10-3 and TRBJ2-3, with D unclear. The CDR3 extends over 15 amino acids. Germline CDR1 ENHRY, CDR2 SYGVKD. V was clipped by 3 bases and J by 4 bases, with 14 bases between them. CDR3 in amino acids: CAISDTQRQPDTQYF. CDR3 sequence (DNA): TGTGCCATCAGTGATACGCAGAGGCAACCAGATACGCAGTATTTT.

This clonotype has just a few counts. The V call is TRBV12-3 or TRBV12-4, the J call TRBJ2-1; 15 bases line up with TRBD2. J was trimmed by 7 bases and V by 5 bases; bases with no gene match: 6. The CDR3 covers 16 residues. CDR3 protein: CASSPGLAGGWNEQFF. The DNA for the CDR3 is TGTGCCAGCAGTCCCGGACTAGCGGGGGGGTGGAATGAGCAGTTCTTC.

The sample holds many counts of this clonotype. The CDR3 loop is CASSESSDRAYEQYF. CDR3 DNA: TGTGCCAGCAGCGAATCCTCGGACAGGGCCTACGAGCAGTACTTC. J is TRBJ2-7 and V is TRBV7-2, with 8 nucleotides matching TRBD1. CDR3 length: 15 residues. V gave up 5 bases and J gave up 2 bases; unmatched junction bases: 8. The germline gives CDR1 SGHTA, CDR2 FQGNSA.

This chain uses TRBV7-9 with TRBJ1-2; no clear D gene. The CDR3 has 14 residues. Per the germline V gene, CDR1 is SEHNR and CDR2 is FQNEAQ (reference sequence). Trimming cost V 4 bases and J 8 bases, with 17 bases left between them. The CDR3 is CASSSGFIGGGYTF. The CDR3 region has the DNA TGTGCCAGCAGCTCGGGTTTTATTGGAGGAGGCTACACCTTC.

This clonotype was seen more than once but under ten times. The rearrangement uses TRBV20-1 and TRBJ1-5; the match to TRBD1 covers 10 bases. The CDR3 contains 16 residues. V shed 3 bases, J shed 4 bases, and the junction held 9 bases outside the gene matches. CDR1 and CDR2 from the germline V gene are DFQATT and SNEGSKA (reference sequence). Written as DNA, the CDR3 is TGCAGTGCTAGGGGACAGGGGCAGGCCTTGAATCAGCCCCAGCATTTT. It yields the protein CSARGQGQALNQPQHF.

This clonotype has more than one count but fewer than ten. The rearrangement uses TRBV20-1 and TRBJ2-1; 11 bases align to TRBD2. This CDR3 has 16 amino acids. J lost 8 bases, V lost 3 bases, and 12 bases had no gene match. Looked up from germline, CDR1 is DFQATT and CDR2 is SNEGSKA (reference sequence). CDR3 nucleotide sequence: TGCAGTGCTAGTCAAGGTTTCCGACTAGCGGGGTATGAGCAGTTCTTC. Encoded protein: CSASQGFRLAGYEQFF.

V and J are TRBV11-2 and TRBJ2-6; D gene ambiguous. The CDR3 covers 15 residues. The germline gives CDR1 SGHAT, CDR2 FQNNGV. Trimming left V 1 base short and J 2 bases short, with 6 bases between. In DNA, the CDR3 is TGTGCCAGCAGCTTAGTGGGCCCTGGGGCCAACGTCCTGACTTTC. Its translation: CASSLVGPGANVLTF.

The chain links TRBV5-1 to TRBJ2-1; D unclear. V lost 4 bases and J lost 0, with 14 bases in between. Germline CDR1 SGHRS, CDR2 YFSETQ. CDR3 length equals 16 residues. In DNA form, the CDR3 reads TGCGCCAGCAGCCCCACGCGGAGCACCTCCTACAATGAGCAGTTCTTC. Its translation is CASSPTRSTSYNEQFF.